Below, 7 T cell receptor beta chains from the same sample are listed, as sequenced in a study of CD8 T cells in ankylosing spondylitis. Their cognate antigens are unknown. Each CDR3 protein is one row after TCRdb ran MiXCR on the 5' RACE reads. In the table there are about 450,000 distinct CDR3 sequences, 25% to 30% of which are singletons. Study-level results: Apparently characteristic of ankylosing spondylitis blood was a TCR beta motif (roughly 8 highly homologous variants).

The source material was blood, either unsorted or a sorted T cell fraction (not recorded which). These receptors originate from a male donor with ankylosing spondylitis.

The chain joins TRBV2 to TRBJ2-5; perhaps TRBD2 as D (6 bases). Germline CDR1 is SNHLY and CDR2 is FYNNEI. The CDR3 consists of 15 residues. The V end lost 4 bases, the J end lost 1 base, and 13 bases lay between the germline ends. CDR3 sequence: CASSVDSGVQETQYF. CDR3 in DNA: TGTGCCAGCAGTGTGGATAGCGGCGTCCAAGAGACCCAGTACTTC.

The J gene is TRBJ1-2, the V gene TRBV6-1; unclear D gene. V shed 6 bases and J shed 1 base, with 9 bases lying between them. CDR3 size: 13 residues. Germline V CDR1 and CDR2: MNHNS, SASEGT. As DNA, the CDR3 is TGTGCCAGCAGCCTCAGTTTTAACTATGGCTACACCTTC. Residues: CASSLSFNYGYTF.

This clonotype was picked up a small number of times. This sequence joins TRBV3-1 and TRBJ2-4; TRBD2 matches at 10 bases. The CDR3 extends over 18 amino acids. J gave up 2 bases and V 1 base, and 8 bases lay outside the gene matches. The V gene's germline CDR1 is LGHDT and CDR2 YNNKEL (reference sequence). The CDR3, as DNA: TGTGCCAGCAGCCAAGTGATGAATAGCGGGAGGTCCAAAAACATTCAGTACTTC. Its translation: CASSQVMNSGRSKNIQYF.

The sample holds many counts of this clonotype. This chain uses TRBV7-2 with TRBJ2-7, with D hard to call. There are 13 residues in the CDR3. Trimming took off 5 bases at V and 2 bases at J, with 10 bases between the two ends. The germline CDR1 and CDR2 sequences are SGHTA and FQGNSA. CDR3 amino acids: CASSLKAPYEQYF. CDR3 in DNA: TGTGCCAGCAGCCTAAAGGCCCCCTACGAGCAGTACTTC.

The table lists this clonotype with a few counts. This sequence joins TRBV5-1 and TRBJ2-5; TRBD1 aligns across 7 bases. In germline, CDR1 is SGHRS, CDR2 YFSETQ. Unmatched junction bases numbered 8, after V lost 7 bases and J lost 5 bases. This CDR3 is built from 13 residues. The CDR3 is CASAIDRAETQYF. Here the CDR3 DNA reads TGCGCCAGCGCCATCGACAGGGCCGAGACCCAGTACTTC.

The V gene is TRBV20-1, the J gene TRBJ2-2; 11 positions agree with TRBD1. V was pared by 4 bases and J by 0 bases, with 4 bases of the junction left unmatched. This CDR3 comprises 16 residues. From germline, CDR1 is DFQATT and CDR2 SNEGSKA (reference sequence). DNA for the CDR3: TGCAGTGCTACGGGACAGGGGGTATCGAACACCGGGGAGCTGTTTTTT. It yields the protein CSATGQGVSNTGELFF.

The CDR3 reads CASSPTGLSGNTIYF. For the CDR3, the DNA is TGTGCCAGCAGTCCAACAGGTCTCTCTGGAAACACCATATATTTT. This rearrangement joins TRBV2 to TRBJ1-3; D may be TRBD1 (5 bases). Germline CDR1 reads SNHLY; CDR2 reads FYNNEI. The CDR3 consists of 15 residues. Trimming removed 5 bases at V and 0 bases at J, with 11 bases between. Variable domain in full (rest from reference TRBV2 and TRBJ1-3): EPEVTQTPSHQVTQMGQEVILRCVPISNHLYFYWYRQILGQKVEFLVSFYNNEISEKSEIFDDQFSVERPDGSNFTLKIRSTKLEDSAMYFCASSPTGLSGNTIYFGEGSWLTVV.